Sequencing of this TCR beta chain was carried out in a study of blood T cell repertoires in COVID-19. As for the study in general: Sites in the United States, Italy and Spain provided acute and convalescent COVID-19 samples. Sample material is recorded as cDNA or gDNA derived from T cells, B-cell-depleted T cells, or PBMCs.

Original methodology: Researchers report that nucleated cell counts were estimated from reference gene primer amplification. Assay used: immunoSEQ multiplex PCR; TCRdb lists only in-frame clones, some missing. V and J calls plus clone size are reproduced from that table; the DNA served to infer D and trimming. The data hold some 170,000 clones, with about 76% observed a single time. V gave up 4 bases and J gave up 2 bases, with 12 bases separating them. Germline V gives CDR1 SGHRS, CDR2 YFSETQ. CDR3 length: 15 residues. The source of this sequence is a woman aged 45 to 65 with active or convalescent COVID-19. The sequencing input was peripheral blood. The gene calls are TRBV5-1 and TRBJ2-2; D might be TRBD2 (5 bases). The DNA for the CDR3 is TGCGCCAGCAGCCCGGGCGAGGGTAACACCGGGGAGCTGTTTTTT. This sequence encodes CASSPGEGNTGELFF.